Shown below are 15 T cell receptor beta chains from a single sample sequenced in a study of T cell responses to AZD1222 COVID-19 vaccine listed by TCRdb under 2021. The meaning of the sample's time point label: baseline before first vaccination. Library preparation used the immunoSEQ multiplex PCR assay. TCRdb obtained this table from immuneACCESS and retained in-frame rearrangements with V and J assigned. These tables miss some clones; where compared with another copy, unresolved V genes account for less than half of the shortfall, and the remainder is unexplained. The sample table holds about 140,000 clones, of which 85% to 95% were seen once. The ten largest clones represent approximately 5.4% of the sample. The specimen comprised peripheral blood, sampled on day 0 of AZD1222 vaccination. The receptor source for this set is an adult in good health.

The chain recombines TRBV7-9 with TRBJ2-5, with 10 bases identical to TRBD1. The CDR3 is 16 residues long. V lost 3 bases, J lost 2 bases, and 6 bases stayed unmatched. Germline lookup yields CDR1 SEHNR and CDR2 FQNEAQ (reference sequence). CDR3 DNA sequence: TGTGCCAGCAGCTTGGGGGACAGGGGCCGACAAGAGACCCAGTACTTC. It specifies CASSLGDRGRQETQYF.

On this clone: The sample holds other DNA sequences that translate to the same CDR3. This chain connects TRBV6-2 or TRBV6-3 to TRBJ2-7; the D gene is possibly TRBD2 (5 bases). From germline, CDR1 is MNHEY and CDR2 SVGEGT. V lost 6 bases and J lost 4, with 10 bases in between. The CDR3 has 12 amino acids. The CDR3 nucleotides read TGTGCCAGCAGCGATCGGGGTTACGAGCAGTACTTC. Translation: CASSDRGYEQYF.

The chain uses TRBV6-2 or TRBV6-3 and TRBJ2-1; D may match TRBD1 or TRBD2 (5 bases each). Per the germline V gene, CDR1 is MNHEY and CDR2 is SVGEGT. This CDR3 has 15 residues. With 4 bases removed from V and 4 bases from J, the gap between germline ends came to 14 bases. The CDR3 protein is CASSLGERDYNEQFF. The CDR3 nucleotides read TGTGCCAGCAGTTTAGGGGAGAGAGATTACAATGAGCAGTTCTTC.

CDR3 bases: TGTGCCAGCACCCCTTTTGATCTCTACGAGCAGTACTTC. Its protein is CASTPFDLYEQYF. V usage is TRBV7-9 and J usage is TRBJ2-7; D unclear. The CDR3 runs 13 residues. Germline V gene sequence: CDR1 SEHNR, CDR2 FQNEAQ (reference sequence). Deletions cut 7 bases from V and 3 bases from J, with 13 bases between.

The genes are TRBV9 and TRBJ2-7; 7 nucleotides agree with TRBD2. V was clipped by 1 base and J by 3 bases; unmatched bases: 4. Germline assignment: CDR1 SGDLS and CDR2 YYNGEE. The CDR3 contains 14 residues. The CDR3 DNA is TGTGCCAGCAGCGTAAGGGCTAGCGGCTACGAGCAGTACTTC. Its translation: CASSVRASGYEQYF.

The chain couples TRBV7-2 to TRBJ1-2, with TRBD1 as a possible D gene (6 bases). The CDR3 covers 13 residues. The germline V and J ends were trimmed by 5 bases and 8 bases, with 15 bases remaining between them. CDR1 is SGHTA, CDR2 FQGNSA, per germline. For the CDR3, the DNA is TGTGCCAGCAGCGGTGGGGGGCTGAAGGGCTACACCTTC. This encodes CASSGGGLKGYTF.

CDR3 nucleotides: TGTGCCAGCAGCTCACGGACTAGCGGGCTCTATTCCGGGCAGTTCTTC. Translating it yields CASSSRTSGLYSGQFF. The V and J genes are TRBV11-3 and TRBJ2-1; 11 bases map to TRBD2. The germline V gene encodes CDR1 SGHNT and CDR2 YENEEA. The CDR3 covers 16 residues. Trimming took 4 bases from V and 12 from J; bases not matched to a gene: 14.

This chain links TRBV10-3 with TRBJ2-3, with TRBD2 matching over 11 bases. The V gene's germline CDR1 is ENHRY and CDR2 SYGVKD. V gave up 4 bases and J gave up 6 bases; unmatched junction bases: 9. The CDR3 loop spans 16 amino acids. CDR3 DNA sequence: TGTGCCATCAGTGCCCCGACTAGCGGGGTTTCGGATACGCAGTATTTT. Translating it yields CAISAPTSGVSDTQYF.

This sequence joins TRBV18 and TRBJ1-3, with TRBD1 identical over 8 bases. Looked up from germline, CDR1 is KGHSH and CDR2 is LQKENI. V gave up 2 bases and J gave up 3 bases; unmatched junction bases: 3. The CDR3 sequence is 15 residues long. The CDR3 is CASSPGGQGGNTIYF. As DNA, the CDR3 is TGTGCCAGCTCACCAGGAGGACAGGGTGGAAACACCATATATTTT.

The V gene is TRBV10-3, the J gene TRBJ2-6; D might be TRBD2 (6 bases). CDR1 ENHRY and CDR2 SYGVKD come from the germline V gene. CDR3 length: 15 amino acids. Trimming shortened V by 2 bases and J by 4 bases, and 9 bases separated the two germline ends. The CDR3 loop is CAISEGGLGANVLTF. DNA of the CDR3: TGTGCCATCAGTGAGGGAGGACTAGGGGCCAACGTCCTGACTTTC.

The rearrangement joins TRBV6-1 to TRBJ1-5; TRBD1 is a possible D gene (6 bases). V shed 3 bases and J shed 3 bases, with 12 bases lying between them. From germline, CDR1 is MNHNS and CDR2 SASEGT. The CDR3 runs to 15 residues. In nucleotides, the CDR3 is TGTGCCAGCAGTGACGGGACAAGCCTCAATCAGCCCCAGCATTTT. Translated: CASSDGTSLNQPQHF.

The chain joins TRBV27 to TRBJ1-6, with D possibly matching TRBD1 (6 bases). Trimming left V 6 bases short and J 10 bases short, with 19 bases between. CDR1 is MNHEY, CDR2 SMNVEV, per germline (reference sequence). CDR3 length equals 15 residues. As DNA, the CDR3 is TGTGCCAGCAGAGGGGCAGGGCAGGGGAACTCACCCCTCCACTTT. Translation: CASRGAGQGNSPLHF.

The chain has TRBV27 and TRBJ1-5; no clear D gene. The length of the CDR3 is 15 residues. The germline V and J ends were trimmed by 0 bases and 8 bases, with 14 bases remaining between them. Per germline, CDR1 MNHEY and CDR2 SMNVEV (reference sequence). Here the CDR3 DNA reads TGTGCCAGCAGTTTATCGACGAGGGTGGGAGAGCCCCAGCATTTT. Translating gives CASSLSTRVGEPQHF.

The V gene is TRBV9, the J gene TRBJ2-7; the D call may be TRBD1 or TRBD2 (5 bases each). CDR1 and CDR2 from the germline V gene are SGDLS and YYNGEE. V was clipped by 0 bases and J by 3 bases, with 16 bases between them. CDR3 size: 16 residues. DNA for the CDR3: TGTGCCAGCAGCGTAGTCGAACAGGCGGAGGACTACGAGCAGTACTTC. This gives the protein CASSVVEQAEDYEQYF.

A single count supports this clone. The chain couples TRBV5-1 to TRBJ2-2; D gene uncertain. Germline V gene sequence: CDR1 SGHRS, CDR2 YFSETQ. V was pared by 3 bases and J by 0 bases, with 12 bases between. This CDR3 region has 16 residues. The CDR3 region is CASSWESVPNTGELFF. The CDR3 region has the DNA TGCGCCAGCAGCTGGGAAAGCGTACCGAACACCGGGGAGCTGTTTTTT.